A selection of T cell receptor beta chains follows, all from one sample in a study of control samples from healthy donors and cancer patients. TCRdb's table, derived via immunoSEQ multiplex PCR, lists solely in-frame clones and lacks some. This table has some 130,000 clones, around nine tenths appearing once. Material: blood. These receptors were obtained from a man aged 35 to 55 in good health. The CDR3 runs from the conserved cysteine through the conserved F or W. A D gene is named only where the DNA matches it firmly. Rows may omit the clone size; those that give it use once, few, many or a size class.

v_gene	j_gene	d_gene	abundance	CDR3nt	CDR3aa
TRBV19	TRBJ1-6	-	-	TGTGCCAGTACCGTACCGGGATTAAATTCACCCCTCCACTTT	CASTVPGLNSPLHF
TRBV14	TRBJ2-5	TRBD1	once	TGTGCCAGCAGCCAAGAGACAGGGCCTAAAGAGACCCAGTACTTC	CASSQETGPKETQYF
TRBV19	TRBJ1-6	-	-	TGTGCCAGTAGTATAGAGTCCTCTAATTCACCCCTCCACTTT	CASSIESSNSPLHF
TRBV27	TRBJ1-2	-	-	TGTGCCAGCAGTTTATCAGGGAAAGTCAACTATGGCTACACCTTC	CASSLSGKVNYGYTF
TRBV10-3	TRBJ2-7	-	-	TGTGCCATCAGTGAGTCTACGGGACCCTACGAGCAGTACTTC	CAISESTGPYEQYF
TRBV4-1	TRBJ2-1	-	once	TGCGCCAGCAGCCTTCGTCAGGAGCCTTACAATGAGCAGTTCTTC	CASSLRQEPYNEQFF
TRBV5-6	TRBJ1-3	-	-	TGTGCCAGCAGCTTGGTTCCCGGGGGTCTTTCTGGAAACACCATATATTTT	CASSLVPGGLSGNTIYF
TRBV2	TRBJ1-2	-	once	TGTGCCAGCAGTGAATTGCCGAAGGCCGGCGAGGGCTACACCTTC	CASSELPKAGEGYTF
TRBV30	TRBJ1-1	-	-	TGTGCCCATAGACCCCCCGGGCGGGTGAACACTGAAGCTTTCTTT	CAHRPPGRVNTEAFF
TRBV18	TRBJ2-3	-	-	TGTGCCAGCTCACCCTACACAGGGAACACAGATACGCAGTATTTT	CASSPYTGNTDTQYF
TRBV3-1/TRBV3-2	TRBJ1-2	TRBD1	-	TGTGCCAGCAGTCAGCCGGGACAGAGTTCCGGCTACACCTTC	CASSQPGQSSGYTF
TRBV14	TRBJ1-4	TRBD1	once	TGTGCCAGCAGCCCGCAGGGGGCATATGAAAAACTGTTTTTT	CASSPQGAYEKLFF
TRBV18	TRBJ2-2	TRBD1	-	TGTGCCAGCTCCCAGGGACAGGGGGCCGGGGAGCTGTTTTTT	CASSQGQGAGELFF
TRBV18	TRBJ2-1	TRBD2	-	TGTGCCAGCTCACCTCCTTCCAGCGGGGGTTACAATGAGCAGTTCTTC	CASSPPSSGGYNEQFF
TRBV18	TRBJ1-3	TRBD1	once	TGTGCCAGCTCACCACCGTGGGACAGGGTAAACACCATATATTTT	CASSPPWDRVNTIYF
TRBV15	TRBJ2-1	-	-	TGTGCCACCAGCGCGAGGGGTTCCAATGAGCAGTTCTTC	CATSARGSNEQFF
TRBV12-3/TRBV12-4	TRBJ2-7	-	-	TGTGCCAGCAGCCAAACCAGGGCCTACGAGCAGTACTTC	CASSQTRAYEQYF
TRBV4-1	TRBJ2-4	TRBD2	-	TGCGCCAGCAGCCAAGAGGGGACTAGAATGAACATTCAGTACTTC	CASSQEGTRMNIQYF
TRBV5-6	TRBJ2-7	-	-	TGTGCCAGCAGCTTGAGGGGGAGCTACGAGCAGTACTTC	CASSLRGSYEQYF
TRBV18	TRBJ1-6	-	-	TGTGCCAGCTCACCACTGTCAATTAATTCACCCCTCCACTTT	CASSPLSINSPLHF
TRBV6-1	TRBJ2-7	-	-	TGTGCCAGCAGTGAGGGCAGTTCCTACGAGCAGTACTTC	CASSEGSSYEQYF
TRBV2	TRBJ1-2	-	-	TGTGCCAGCAGTGAGGGGGGAACCGGTGGCTACACCTTC	CASSEGGTGGYTF
TRBV27	TRBJ1-1	-	-	TGTGCCAGCAGTCCCCCAGGGGAGACTGAAGCTTTCTTT	CASSPPGETEAFF
TRBV14	TRBJ2-3	TRBD1	-	TGTGCCAGCAGCCCGAATTCGGGACAGGGGACAGATACGCAGTATTTT	CASSPNSGQGTDTQYF
TRBV28	TRBJ2-1	TRBD2	-	TGTGCCAGCAAGACTAGCGGGAGCAACAATGAGCAGTTCTTC	CASKTSGSNNEQFF